This entry lists 12 T cell receptor beta chains sequenced from one sample in a study of regulatory T cells in long-lasting Graves disease. Regarding time point: persistent/refractory GD, antithyroid drugs over 5 years with positive TRAb. Following extraction of RNA from PBMCs, that RNA was used to make the TCR library. Building the TCR beta libraries relied on iRepertoire HTBI primers, and CDR3 regions underwent Arm-PCR. TCRdb itself ran the multiplex PCR reads through MiXCR, one entry per CDR3 protein. Among 350,000 to 450,000 distinct CDR3 sequences listed, roughly 21% were seen once. Sequenced material: peripheral blood mononuclear cells (PBMCs), taken when the disease was refractory, from a patient treated with antithyroid drugs. The receptors were sampled from a female donor with Graves disease.

This clonotype has at least ten counts. The chain uses TRBV5-6 and TRBJ1-2; D gene uncertain. The CDR3 runs 11 residues. The germline V and J ends were trimmed by 0 bases and 8 bases, with 5 bases remaining between them. The germline CDR1 and CDR2 sequences are SGHDT and YYEEEE. This CDR3 reads CASSLGLGYTF. In DNA, the CDR3 is TGTGCCAGCAGCTTGGGCCTCGGCTACACCTTC.

In its sample, this clonotype was seen a few times. This sequence joins TRBV5-4 and TRBJ1-1; TRBD1 might be the D (5 bases). The CDR3 runs to 15 residues. The V gene lost 3 bases and the J gene lost 0 bases, with 12 bases spanning the gap. Germline V gene data show CDR1 as SGHNT and CDR2 as YYREEE (reference sequence). The DNA of the CDR3 is TGTGCCAGCAGCTCCTTGACAGAGATGAACACTGAAGCTTTCTTT. Amino acid sequence: CASSSLTEMNTEAFF.

In this sample, this clonotype turned up a few times. The chain recombines TRBV9 with TRBJ1-1; 8 bases match TRBD1. In germline, CDR1 is SGDLS, CDR2 YYNGEE. The CDR3 contains 12 residues. The J segment lost 8 bases and the V segment lost 0 bases, leaving 0 bases of the junction unmatched. The CDR3 DNA is TGTGCCAGCAGCGTAGGGGACAGGGAAGCTTTCTTT. It is translated as CASSVGDREAFF.

This clonotype was detected many times. The chain uses TRBV12-3 or TRBV12-4 and TRBJ1-2; 7 bases match TRBD1. The CDR3 loop spans 14 amino acids. With V trimmed by 6 bases and J by 5 bases, 9 bases remained unmatched. CDR3 region: CASSQDRAAYGYTF. The CDR3 DNA reads TGTGCCAGCAGCCAAGACAGGGCCGCTTATGGCTACACCTTC.

The table lists this clonotype with many counts. The chain has TRBV20-1 and TRBJ2-5, with a possible D match to TRBD2 (6 bases). This CDR3 is built from 13 residues. V dropped 5 bases and J dropped 5 bases, with 15 bases sitting between them. CDR1 and CDR2 (germline): DFQATT, SNEGSKA (reference sequence). This CDR3 reads CSAYWGLGETQYF. As DNA, the CDR3 is TGCAGTGCTTACTGGGGACTTGGGGAGACCCAGTACTTC.

This clonotype occurred many times. The J gene is TRBJ1-6, the V gene TRBV28; D unresolved. This CDR3 contains 16 residues. In germline, CDR1 is MDHEN, CDR2 SYDVKM. The V gene lost 1 base and the J gene lost 1 base, with 8 bases spanning the gap. CDR3 DNA: TGTGCCAGCAGTTTATTGGGAAGGTCCTATAATTCACCCCTCCACTTT. Its protein is CASSLLGRSYNSPLHF.

This clonotype was seen more than once but under ten times. V and J are TRBV5-1 and TRBJ2-7; D is unresolved. This CDR3 is built from 15 residues. Between the trimmed V and J ends, which lost 0 bases and 5 bases, there was a span of 15 bases. Germline CDR1 SGHRS, CDR2 YFSETQ. The CDR3 DNA reads TGCGCCAGCAGCTTGGATAATAGCCGGTATAACGAGCAGTACTTC. It yields the protein CASSLDNSRYNEQYF.

The chain combines TRBV2 with TRBJ1-5, with no clear D. The CDR3 consists of 13 residues. Germline CDR1 is SNHLY and CDR2 is FYNNEI. V was trimmed by 4 bases and J by 6 bases, leaving 10 bases between them. The CDR3 sequence: CASSGEVSQPQHF. The CDR3 DNA is TGTGCCAGCAGTGGAGAGGTTAGTCAGCCCCAGCATTTT.

The sample holds many counts of this clonotype. V and J are TRBV12-3 or TRBV12-4 and TRBJ1-4, with a weak D call TRBD1 (5 bases). CDR3 length: 17 amino acids. V was cut by 3 bases and J by 1 base, with 15 bases left in between. CDR3 sequence (DNA): TGTGCCAGCAGTTTCCACGGGCGGGGGTTAACTAATGAAAAACTGTTTTTT. As protein: CASSFHGRGLTNEKLFF.

This clonotype was seen a single time. This chain uses TRBV5-6 with TRBJ2-2; no clear D. The CDR3 is 13 residues long. Germline assignment: CDR1 SGHDT and CDR2 YYEEEE. V was cut by 0 bases and J by 7 bases, with 7 bases left in between. CDR3 bases: TGTGCCAGCAGCTTGGAGGGAATCGGGGAGCTGTTTTTT. Amino acids: CASSLEGIGELFF.

This clonotype was picked up many times. The rearrangement uses TRBV2 and TRBJ2-7; no clear D gene. V was clipped by 4 bases and J by 3 bases, with 10 bases between them. The CDR3 spans 13 residues. Germline-derived CDR1 and CDR2 are SNHLY and FYNNEI. As DNA, the CDR3 is TGTGCCAGCAGTGCCGTACTTCTCTACGAGCAGTACTTC. It encodes CASSAVLLYEQYF. Drawing the rest from reference TRBV2 and TRBJ2-7, the complete variable domain is EPEVTQTPSHQVTQMGQEVILRCVPISNHLYFYWYRQILGQKVEFLVSFYNNEISEKSEIFDDQFSVERPDGSNFTLKIRSTKLEDSAMYFCASSAVLLYEQYFGPGTRLTVT.

At least ten counts were recorded for this clonotype. The chain couples TRBV19 to TRBJ2-5; D gene uncertain. CDR3 length equals 14 residues. Trimming removed 6 bases from V and 2 bases from J, with 13 bases in between. CDR1 and CDR2 (germline): LNHDA, SQIVND (reference sequence). CDR3 coding DNA: TGTGCCAGTAGAAATTGCAGCGCACAAGAGACCCAGTACTTC. Amino acid sequence: CASRNCSAQETQYF.